The present T cell receptor beta chain was sequenced within a study of CD8+CD57+ T cells in acquired aplastic anemia. An expansion of CD8+CD57+ cells by flow cytometry had been shown in patients chosen for sequencing. Study results and limitations: A set of twenty-nine CD8+ CDR3 sequences was shared between patients and controls, and these sequences appeared highly expressed in patients.

Worth noting for this clonotype: Its antigen is still unknown.

Genomic DNA templated the TCR beta VDJ and CDR3 profiling. Each CDR3 protein is one row after TCRdb ran MiXCR on the reads. The table includes 180,000 or so distinct CDR3 sequences, 48% detected once. CDR1 is SNHLY and CDR2 is FYNNEI in the germline V gene. The CDR3 consists of 15 residues. Trimming pared 0 bases from V and 0 bases from J, leaving 8 bases between. The origin of this receptor is a human donor with aplastic anemia. Material for sequencing was sorted CD4+, CD8+, or CD8+CD57+ T cells (not recorded which) from PBMCs. V is TRBV2 and J is TRBJ1-1; D is undetermined. CDR3 sequence reads: CASSEAVTVNTEAFF. The CDR3 nucleotides are TGTGCCAGCAGTGAAGCGGTAACGGTGAACACTGAAGCTTTCTTT.